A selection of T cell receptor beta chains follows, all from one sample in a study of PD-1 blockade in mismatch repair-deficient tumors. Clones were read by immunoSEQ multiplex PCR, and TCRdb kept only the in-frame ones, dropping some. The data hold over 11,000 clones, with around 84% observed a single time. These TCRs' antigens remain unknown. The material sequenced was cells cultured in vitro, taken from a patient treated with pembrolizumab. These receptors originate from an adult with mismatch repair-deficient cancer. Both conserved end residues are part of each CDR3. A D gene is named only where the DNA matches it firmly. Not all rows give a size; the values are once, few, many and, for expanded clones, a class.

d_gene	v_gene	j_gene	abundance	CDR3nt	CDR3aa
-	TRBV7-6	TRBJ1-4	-	TGTGCCAGCAGCTTAGAACAGCATAATGAAAAACTGTTTTTT	CASSLEQHNEKLFF
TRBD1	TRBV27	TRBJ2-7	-	TGTGCCAGCAGGGTGACAGGGGGAGCATCCTACGAGCAGTACTTC	CASRVTGGASYEQYF
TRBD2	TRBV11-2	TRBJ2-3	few	TGTGCCAGCAGCTCACGAATAGGACTAGCGGTGGATACGCAGTATTTT	CASSSRIGLAVDTQYF
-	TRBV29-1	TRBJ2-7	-	TGCAGCGTTGATTCTGGGGGGAGCGAGCAGTACTTC	CSVDSGGSEQYF
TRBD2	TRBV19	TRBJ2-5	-	TGTGCCAGTAGTATAAAGCTAGCGGGAGTCCTTTGGGAGACCCAGTACTTC	CASSIKLAGVLWETQYF
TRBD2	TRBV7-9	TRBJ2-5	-	TGTGCCAGCAGGTTTACTAGCGGGAGCCCCCACTTC	CASRFTSGSPHF
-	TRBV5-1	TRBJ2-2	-	TGCGCCAGCAACCAACAACAGGCAACGAACACCGGGGAGCTGTTTTTT	CASNQQQATNTGELFF
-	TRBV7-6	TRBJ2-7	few	TGTGCCAGCAGCTGGGGCAGGGGCGAGCAGTACTTC	CASSWGRGEQYF
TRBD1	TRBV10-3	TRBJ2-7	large	TGTGCCATCAAACGACAGGGGGGGTACTACGAGCAGTACTTC	CAIKRQGGYYEQYF
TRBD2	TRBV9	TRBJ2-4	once	TGTGCCAGCAGCGTAGGGGGCGGGAGGGCGAACATTCAGTACTTC	CASSVGGGRANIQYF
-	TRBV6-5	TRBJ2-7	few	TGTGCCAGCAGCGATATCGGGACGGCGACCTACGAGCAGTACTTC	CASSDIGTATYEQYF
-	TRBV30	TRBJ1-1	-	TGTGCCTGGAGTGTACGTTTGGGTGTTGTGGATCGCACTGAAGCTTTCTTT	CAWSVRLGVVDRTEAFF
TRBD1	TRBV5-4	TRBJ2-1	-	TGTGCCAGCAGCTTGGGACAGGGGGCCTACAATGAGCAGTTCTTC	CASSLGQGAYNEQFF
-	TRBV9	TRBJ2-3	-	TGTGCCAGCAGCCACGAGCCCCGGGGAAGCACAGATACGCAGTATTTT	CASSHEPRGSTDTQYF
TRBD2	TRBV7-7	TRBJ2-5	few	TGTGCCAGCAGCTTAACCCCGGGACTAGCAGTAGAGACCCAGTACTTC	CASSLTPGLAVETQYF
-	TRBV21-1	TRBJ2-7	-	TGTGCCAGCAGCCCCCACGGGACTCCCAGTGGGGAGCAGTACTTC	CASSPHGTPSGEQYF
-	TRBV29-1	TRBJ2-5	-	TGCAGCGTTCGAACACAGGGTCCAGAGACCCAGTACTTC	CSVRTQGPETQYF
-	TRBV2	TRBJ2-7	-	TGTGCCAGCGAAGGCGTCGGCGAGCAGTACTTC	CASEGVGEQYF
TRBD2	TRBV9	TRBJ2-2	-	TGTGCCAGCAGCGTAACGATAGGTTGGGGGGGAACCGGGGAGCTGTTTTTT	CASSVTIGWGGTGELFF
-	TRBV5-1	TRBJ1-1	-	TGCGCCAGCAGCTTGGCCTCAGGGGCCACTGAAGCTTTCTTT	CASSLASGATEAFF
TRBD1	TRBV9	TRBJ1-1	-	TGTGCCAGCAGCGTCCGGGACAGGGGGAACACTGAAGCTTTCTTT	CASSVRDRGNTEAFF
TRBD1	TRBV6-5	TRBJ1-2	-	TGTGCCAGCAGTGACAGGGGAGCTAACTATGGCTACACCTTC	CASSDRGANYGYTF
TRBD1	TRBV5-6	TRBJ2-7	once	TGTGCCAGCAGCTTGGTGGACAGGGACAACTACGAGCAGTACTTC	CASSLVDRDNYEQYF
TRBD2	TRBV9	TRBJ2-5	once	TGTGCCAGCAGCGTACTGGGAAGCGGGAGCTTCCAAGAGACCCAGTACTTC	CASSVLGSGSFQETQYF